This TCR beta chain was captured by sequencing in a study of CD8+ T cells in alopecia areata. cDNA prepared by RNA extraction and subsequent reverse transcription served as the template for sequencing. Produced via immunoSEQ multiplex PCR; TCRdb's table is partial and in-frame only. The sample shows roughly 200,000 clones, approximately 60% of them seen only once. CDR1 is SGDLS, CDR2 YYNGEE, per germline. Between the trimmed V and J ends, which lost 4 bases and 6 bases, there was a span of 14 bases. The CDR3 runs to 15 residues. Treatment noted: oral pan-JAK inhibitor, 5-10 mg twice daily. This clone was seen a few times.

Sequenced material: CD4+ T cells sorted from blood, taken at week 4, from a patient treated with tofacitinib. The sequence was obtained from a human donor with alopecia areata. The chain joins TRBV9 to TRBJ1-6, with D possibly TRBD1 on 5 matching bases. CDR3 sequence: CASSPRAQANSPLHF. The CDR3 region has the DNA TGTGCCAGCAGCCCCCGGGCACAGGCTAATTCACCCCTCCACTTT.